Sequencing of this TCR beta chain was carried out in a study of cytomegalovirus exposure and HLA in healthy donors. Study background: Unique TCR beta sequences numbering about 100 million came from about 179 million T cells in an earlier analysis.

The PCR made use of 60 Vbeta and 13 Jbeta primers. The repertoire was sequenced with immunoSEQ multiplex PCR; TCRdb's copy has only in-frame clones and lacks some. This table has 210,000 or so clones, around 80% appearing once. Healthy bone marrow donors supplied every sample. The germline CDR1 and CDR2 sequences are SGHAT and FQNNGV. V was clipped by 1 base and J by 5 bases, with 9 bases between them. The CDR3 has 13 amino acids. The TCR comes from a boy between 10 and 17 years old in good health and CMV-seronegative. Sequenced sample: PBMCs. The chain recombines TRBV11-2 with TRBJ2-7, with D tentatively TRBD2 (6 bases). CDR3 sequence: CASSLAGANEQYF. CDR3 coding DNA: TGTGCCAGCAGCTTAGCGGGAGCAAACGAGCAGTACTTC.